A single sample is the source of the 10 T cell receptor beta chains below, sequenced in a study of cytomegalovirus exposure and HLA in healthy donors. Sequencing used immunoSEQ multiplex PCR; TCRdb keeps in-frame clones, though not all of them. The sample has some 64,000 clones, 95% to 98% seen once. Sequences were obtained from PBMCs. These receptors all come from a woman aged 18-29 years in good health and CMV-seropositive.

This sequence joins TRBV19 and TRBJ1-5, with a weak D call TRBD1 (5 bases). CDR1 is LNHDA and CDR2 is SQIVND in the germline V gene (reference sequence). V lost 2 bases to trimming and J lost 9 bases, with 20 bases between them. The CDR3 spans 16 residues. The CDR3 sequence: CASSIRQGQAIRPQHF. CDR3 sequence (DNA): TGTGCCAGTAGTATACGTCAGGGTCAGGCGATACGGCCCCAGCATTTT.

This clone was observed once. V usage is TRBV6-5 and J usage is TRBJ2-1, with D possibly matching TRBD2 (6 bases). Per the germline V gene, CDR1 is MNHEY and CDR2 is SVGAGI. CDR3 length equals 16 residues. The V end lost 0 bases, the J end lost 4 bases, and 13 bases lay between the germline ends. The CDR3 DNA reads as TGTGCCAGCAGTTACTCGGAGGTCGGGGGATACAATGAGCAGTTCTTC. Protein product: CASSYSEVGGYNEQFF.

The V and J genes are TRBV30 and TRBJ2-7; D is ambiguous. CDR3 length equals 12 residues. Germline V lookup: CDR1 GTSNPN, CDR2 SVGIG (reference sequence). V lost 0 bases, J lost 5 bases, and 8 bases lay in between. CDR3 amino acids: CAWSVRENEQYF. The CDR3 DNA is TGTGCCTGGAGTGTACGCGAAAACGAGCAGTACTTC.

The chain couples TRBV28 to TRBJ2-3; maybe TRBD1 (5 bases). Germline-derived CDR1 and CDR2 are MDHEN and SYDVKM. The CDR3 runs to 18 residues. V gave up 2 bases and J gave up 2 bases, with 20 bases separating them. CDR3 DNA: TGTGCCAGCAGTTTAGTGTCAGGGCCGGCCTCCTACACAGATACGCAGTATTTT. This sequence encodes CASSLVSGPASYTDTQYF.

CDR3 bases: TGTGCCAGCAGCGGGAATGCGGGGAACGAGCAGTTCTTC. Translated, it gives CASSGNAGNEQFF. The chain is built from TRBV5-5 and TRBJ2-1; perhaps TRBD2 as D (6 bases). This CDR3 is 13 amino acids long. Germline values: CDR1 SGHKS, CDR2 YYEKEE (reference sequence). The ends were cut back, 4 bases at V and 10 bases at J, with 15 bases in the middle.

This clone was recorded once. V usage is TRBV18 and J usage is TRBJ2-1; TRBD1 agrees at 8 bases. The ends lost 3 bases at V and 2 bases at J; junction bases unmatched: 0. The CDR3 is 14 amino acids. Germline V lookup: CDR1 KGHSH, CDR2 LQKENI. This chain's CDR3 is CASSPGQAYNEQFF. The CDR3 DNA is TGTGCCAGCTCACCGGGACAGGCCTACAATGAGCAGTTCTTC.

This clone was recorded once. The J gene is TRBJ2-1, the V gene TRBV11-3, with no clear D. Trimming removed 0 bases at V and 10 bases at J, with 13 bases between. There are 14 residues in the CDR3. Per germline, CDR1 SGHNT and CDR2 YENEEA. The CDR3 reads CASSLDGRPGEQFF. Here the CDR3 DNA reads TGTGCCAGCAGCTTAGATGGGCGCCCAGGCGAGCAGTTCTTC.

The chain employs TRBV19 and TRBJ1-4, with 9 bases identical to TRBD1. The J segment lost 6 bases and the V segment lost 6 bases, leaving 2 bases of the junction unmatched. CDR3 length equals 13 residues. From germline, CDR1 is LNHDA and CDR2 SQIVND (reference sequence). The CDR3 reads CASRDRGDEKLFF. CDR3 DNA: TGTGCCAGTAGGGACAGGGGCGATGAAAAACTGTTTTTT.

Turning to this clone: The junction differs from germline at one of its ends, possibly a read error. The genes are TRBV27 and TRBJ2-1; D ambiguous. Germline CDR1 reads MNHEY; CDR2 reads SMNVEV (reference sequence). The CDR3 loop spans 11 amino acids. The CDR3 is CASSSFNEQFF. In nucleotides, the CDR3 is TGTGCCAGCAGTTCCTTCAATGAGCAGTTCTTC.

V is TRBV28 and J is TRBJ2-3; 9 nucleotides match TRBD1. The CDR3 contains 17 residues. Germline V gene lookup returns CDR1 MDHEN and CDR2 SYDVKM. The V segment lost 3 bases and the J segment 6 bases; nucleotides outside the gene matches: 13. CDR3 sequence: CASSFAPLHRGQDTQYF. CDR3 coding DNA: TGTGCCAGCAGTTTTGCCCCACTCCACAGGGGGCAGGATACGCAGTATTTT.